This TCR beta chain was found in a study of blood T cell repertoires in COVID-19. TCRdb's copy holds only in-frame clones and misses some; the assay was immunoSEQ multiplex PCR. This sample carries fewer than 250,000 clones, less than 80% of them seen once, and the ten largest clones take over 10%. CDR3 length: 16 amino acids. The germline CDR1 and CDR2 sequences are SGHVS and FNYEAQ. Trimming pared 5 bases from V and 11 bases from J, leaving 27 bases between. What was sequenced was peripheral blood. The TCR originated in a woman aged 45-65 years with acute or convalescent COVID-19. V and J are TRBV7-6 and TRBJ1-1, with D possibly TRBD1 on 6 matching bases. The CDR3 sequence is CASSNLSTRGRLGAFF. In DNA, the CDR3 is TGTGCCAGCAGCAATCTTTCTACCAGGGGCCGCCTTGGGGCTTTCTTT.